The clone carrying this TCR beta chain was observed a handful of times. Its antigen is unknown. CD4+ naive, central memory, regulatory and stem cell-like memory cells were sorted via CD45RO/CCR7/CD25/CD127/CD95/CD27. This entry comes from a study of beta chain features in type 1 diabetes. Regarding the study as a whole: There was a moderate but significant shortening of TCRB CDR3s in all four CD4+ subsets of Type 1 diabetes patients.

J was trimmed by 0 bases and V by 11 bases; bases with no gene match: 8. The germline V gene has CDR1 ENHRY and CDR2 SYGVKD. This CDR3 has 15 amino acids. Investigators reverse transcribed all isolated RNA, so they sequenced expressed TCRB transcripts. The assay was immunoSEQ multiplex PCR, and TCRdb's table has in-frame clones only and misses some. Here the sample spans around 120,000 clones, around 15% being singletons. The TCR originated in a man aged 18 to 30 with type 1 diabetes. This chain uses TRBV10-3 with TRBJ1-2, with 11 bases aligning to TRBD1. The specimen was central memory CD4+ T cells from blood. The chain's CDR3 is CASAGQGVPNYGYTF. CDR3 bases: TGTGCCTCGGCGGGACAGGGGGTACCTAACTATGGCTACACCTTC.